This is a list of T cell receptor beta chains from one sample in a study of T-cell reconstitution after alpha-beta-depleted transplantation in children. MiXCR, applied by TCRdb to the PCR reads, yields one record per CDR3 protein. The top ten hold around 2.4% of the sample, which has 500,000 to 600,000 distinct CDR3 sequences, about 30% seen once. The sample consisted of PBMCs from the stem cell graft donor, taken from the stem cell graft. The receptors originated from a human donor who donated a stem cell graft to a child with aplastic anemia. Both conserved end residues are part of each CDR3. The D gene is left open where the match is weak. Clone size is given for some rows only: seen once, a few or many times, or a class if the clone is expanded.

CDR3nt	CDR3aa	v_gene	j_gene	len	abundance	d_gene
TGTGCCAGCAGCTTAGCTGCAGGGAGTAATGAGCAGTTCTTC	CASSLAAGSNEQFF	TRBV7-2	TRBJ2-1	14	few	NA
TGTGCCAGCAGTGGAGTATCCAGCTCCTACAATGAGCAGTTCTTC	CASSGVSSSYNEQFF	TRBV6-1	TRBJ2-1	15	NA	NA
TGTGCCAGCAGCCTCTGGGACGGGTATGGCTACACCTTC	CASSLWDGYGYTF	TRBV7-2	TRBJ1-2	13	few	NA
TGCAGTGCTAGAGATCCCGGCGGGGGGCAACAGCCCCAGCATTTT	CSARDPGGGQQPQHF	TRBV20-1	TRBJ1-5	15	few	NA
TGTGCCAGCAGTTTAGGGACTAGCGGGAGGGCCGGGGAGACCCAGTACTTC	CASSLGTSGRAGETQYF	TRBV12-3/TRBV12-4	TRBJ2-5	17	NA	TRBD2
TGTGCCACCAGCAATTACCTTGAGACCCAGTACTTC	CATSNYLETQYF	TRBV15	TRBJ2-5	12	NA	NA
TGTGCCAGCAGTTCGCGAGGGCGTTCTGGAAACACCATATATTTT	CASSSRGRSGNTIYF	TRBV6-5	TRBJ1-3	15	few	NA
TGTGCCAGCACCGTGAATTTGGGCACTGAAGCTTTCTTT	CASTVNLGTEAFF	TRBV28	TRBJ1-1	13	NA	NA
TGTGCCAGCAGGATCAGGTATGAGCAGTTCTTC	CASRIRYEQFF	TRBV6-6	TRBJ2-1	11	few	NA
TGTGCCAGCAGTTTTCTGGGCGCTGGGGCCAACGTCCTGACTTTC	CASSFLGAGANVLTF	TRBV12-3/TRBV12-4	TRBJ2-6	15	few	NA
TGCGCCAGCAGCCAAGAAGCAGGAACAGCGGAAAAACTGTTTTTT	CASSQEAGTAEKLFF	TRBV4-3	TRBJ1-4	15	few	NA
TGCAGTGCTAGGGGGCGGAGCGTGTTAATCACAGATACGCAGTATTTT	CSARGRSVLITDTQYF	TRBV20-1	TRBJ2-3	16	NA	NA
TGCAGTGCTAGAGATATTGTAGGCAGTTATAATTCACCCCTCCACTTT	CSARDIVGSYNSPLHF	TRBV20-1	TRBJ1-6	16	NA	NA
TGCGCCAGCAGCCAAGATCACAGGGTACAGACCCAGTACTTC	CASSQDHRVQTQYF	TRBV4-3	TRBJ2-5	14	NA	NA
TGTGCCAGCAGTTTATTCGCAGGGAGGTACGAGCAGTACTTC	CASSLFAGRYEQYF	TRBV28	TRBJ2-7	14	few	NA